One and the same sample provided the 15 T cell receptor beta chains below, sequenced in a study of blood T cell repertoires in COVID-19. Sequencing was performed with immunoSEQ multiplex PCR; in TCRdb, only in-frame clones are kept and a portion is missing. Of around 190,000 clones in the sample, 87% are singletons; the top ten hold about 9.3%. The sequenced material came from PBMCs or T cells enriched from blood (not recorded which). The source is a man aged 18 to 30 with acute COVID-19.

The rearrangement joins TRBV4-3 to TRBJ2-1; no clear D. V shed 4 bases and J shed 8 bases, with 15 bases lying between them. The CDR3 spans 14 residues. The germline V gene encodes CDR1 LGHNA and CDR2 YSLEER. The CDR3 DNA sequence: TGCGCCAGCAGCCGAACCCTAGAGTTGGATGAGCAGTTCTTC. This sequence encodes CASSRTLELDEQFF.

J is TRBJ2-7 and V is TRBV11-2; no clear D gene. Trimming left V 1 base short and J 4 bases short, with 11 bases between. The germline V gene has CDR1 SGHAT and CDR2 FQNNGV. The CDR3 is made up of 14 amino acids. The CDR3 nucleotides are TGTGCCAGCAGCTTAGGGTCGCGAGTGTACGAGCAGTACTTC. This translates into CASSLGSRVYEQYF.

This chain uses TRBV28 with TRBJ1-2, with D possibly matching TRBD1 (5 bases). The CDR3 totals 15 residues. V was clipped by 1 base and J by 2 bases, with 11 bases between them. Germline assignment: CDR1 MDHEN and CDR2 SYDVKM. As DNA, the CDR3 is TGTGCCAGCAGTTTATTGGGGCAGGGAAACTATGGCTACACCTTC. This encodes CASSLLGQGNYGYTF.

This chain uses TRBV5-4 with TRBJ2-1; D might be TRBD2 (6 bases). The V gene's germline CDR1 is SGHNT and CDR2 YYREEE (reference sequence). The CDR3 runs to 15 residues. V lost 0 bases, J lost 10 bases, and 17 bases lay in between. CDR3 sequence: CASSLALTRGGEQFF. The CDR3 nucleotides are TGTGCCAGCAGCTTGGCCCTGACTAGGGGTGGGGAGCAGTTCTTC.

This clone came up once. This chain uses TRBV25-1 with TRBJ1-2, with D unresolved. The CDR3 totals 14 residues. From germline, CDR1 is MGHDK and CDR2 SYGVNS. V lost 5 bases, J lost 0 bases, and 10 bases lay in between. DNA of the CDR3: TGTGCCAGCAGTTCTTCAGTTACTAACTATGGCTACACCTTC. The encoded protein is CASSSSVTNYGYTF.

This clone appeared a single time. J is TRBJ1-3 and V is TRBV5-1; the match to TRBD1 covers 9 bases. With 0 bases clipped from V and 12 bases from J, the junction kept 7 bases outside the gene matches. Germline V gene lookup returns CDR1 SGHRS and CDR2 YFSETQ. The CDR3 is 14 residues long. The CDR3 DNA sequence: TGCGCCAGCAGCTTGGCGGGACAGGGAAGCAACATATATTTT. Translating it yields CASSLAGQGSNIYF.

As to this clone: The junction differs from germline at one of its ends, possibly a read error. The chain recombines TRBV6-1 with TRBJ1-1; 8 bases agree with TRBD1. CDR3 size: 14 residues. CDR1 and CDR2 (germline): MNHNS, SASEGT. The DNA for the CDR3 is TGTGCCAGCACTGAAGGCAGGGGGCGGACTGAAGCTTTCTTT. Protein sequence: CASTEGRGRTEAFF.

V and J are TRBV6-2 or TRBV6-3 and TRBJ2-2; 8 nucleotides align to TRBD1. The CDR3 covers 17 residues. The germline V gene has CDR1 MNHEY and CDR2 SVGEGT. V shed 5 bases, J shed 0 bases, and the junction held 8 bases outside the gene matches. CDR3 residues: CASSRWTGPANTGELFF. The CDR3 bases are TGTGCCAGCAGTAGATGGACAGGGCCCGCGAACACCGGGGAGCTGTTTTTT.

The rearrangement joins TRBV11-2 to TRBJ1-4; TRBD1 matches at 7 bases. The CDR3 has 15 residues. In germline, CDR1 is SGHAT, CDR2 FQNNGV. V trimming: 6 bases; J trimming: 5 bases; junction bases outside the gene matches: 9. The CDR3 sequence: CASSSGQFINEKLFF. CDR3 sequence (DNA): TGTGCCAGCAGTTCGGGACAGTTCATCAATGAAAAACTGTTTTTT.

V gene TRBV28 combines with J gene TRBJ2-7, with D tentatively TRBD2 (5 bases). Trimming pared 3 bases from V and 2 bases from J, leaving 14 bases between. CDR1 is MDHEN and CDR2 is SYDVKM in the germline V gene. This CDR3 is built from 15 residues. DNA of the CDR3: TGTGCCAGCAGTTTTCCTGGAGGAGCGGCCTACGAGCAGTACTTC. This codes for CASSFPGGAAYEQYF.

The CDR3 nucleotides read TGTGCCAGCAGCGTATCGGGGGGCGGCGAGCAGTACTTC. Translating it yields CASSVSGGGEQYF. The V call is TRBV9, the J call TRBJ2-7; D might be TRBD2 (7 bases). Germline-derived CDR1 and CDR2 are SGDLS and YYNGEE. There are 13 residues in the CDR3. V gave up 1 base and J gave up 6 bases, with 11 bases separating them.

The V call is TRBV9, the J call TRBJ2-1, with TRBD2 matching 10 bases. V gave up 4 bases and J gave up 1 base; unmatched junction bases: 11. In germline, CDR1 is SGDLS, CDR2 YYNGEE. The CDR3 has 18 amino acids. CDR3 in amino acids: CASSNPLAGDRSYNEQFF. The CDR3 DNA is TGTGCCAGCAGCAACCCTCTAGCGGGAGATAGGTCCTACAATGAGCAGTTCTTC. The full variable domain, rest sourced from reference TRBV9 and TRBJ2-1, is DSGVTQTPKHLITATGQRVTLRCSPRSGDLSVYWYQQSLDQGLQFLIQYYNGEERAKGNILERFSAQQFPDLHSELNLSSLELGDSALYFCASSNPLAGDRSYNEQFFGPGTRLTVL.

The CDR3 reads CARLGEGWNSPLHF. CDR3 DNA: TGTGCCCGGCTGGGGGAGGGGTGGAATTCACCCCTCCACTTT. The chain uses TRBV19 and TRBJ1-6; D is possibly TRBD1 (5 bases). This CDR3 region has 14 residues. V shed 11 bases and J shed 7 bases, with 18 bases lying between them. Germline lookup yields CDR1 LNHDA and CDR2 SQIVND (reference sequence).

The chain carries TRBV6-5 and TRBJ1-4; 8 bases are a match to TRBD1. Germline CDR1 reads MNHEY; CDR2 reads SVGAGI. This CDR3 comprises 15 residues. V dropped 4 bases and J dropped 4; count of bases not matched to a gene: 5. CDR3 residues: CASSSGQALNEKLFF. DNA of the CDR3: TGTGCCAGCAGTTCGGGACAGGCACTTAATGAAAAACTGTTTTTT.

The chain is built from TRBV7-8 and TRBJ2-3; TRBD1 agrees at 7 bases. With 4 bases clipped from V and 0 bases from J, the junction kept 4 bases outside the gene matches. The CDR3 covers 15 residues. Germline V CDR1 and CDR2: SGHVS, FQNEAQ. CDR3 in DNA: TGTGCCAGCAGCTCCGTGACAGGGAGCACAGATACGCAGTATTTT. It translates to CASSSVTGSTDTQYF.